Each of the 16 T cell receptor beta chains below was sequenced from the same sample in a study of CD8 T cells in Susac syndrome. Reverse transcription of about 0.5 to 1 ug RNA was carried out with random hexamers. TCRdb used MiXCR to reprocess the immunoSEQ multiplex PCR reads, holding one entry per CDR3 protein. This table has about 300,000 distinct CDR3 sequences, about 82% appearing once. Sequencing was done on a sample of CD8+ T cells from PBMCs. These receptors all stem from a human donor with multiple sclerosis.

V gene TRBV20-1 combines with J gene TRBJ2-1, with 13 bases that match TRBD2. Per the germline V gene, CDR1 is DFQATT and CDR2 is SNEGSKA (reference sequence). CDR3 size: 15 residues. Germline trimming cut 7 bases from V and 9 bases from J; bases unmatched to any gene: 12. In nucleotides, the CDR3 is TGCAGTGTCGAAGACGGGACTAGCGGGGAGGTTGAGCAGTTCTTC. This sequence encodes CSVEDGTSGEVEQFF.

The CDR3 DNA reads as TGTGCCAGCAGTTTATGGACAGCCTACAATGAGCAGTTCTTC. This sequence encodes CASSLWTAYNEQFF. The chain carries TRBV28 and TRBJ2-1; D perhaps matches TRBD1 (5 bases). The CDR3 has 14 residues. With 0 bases removed from V and 2 bases from J, the gap between germline ends came to 5 bases. CDR1 MDHEN and CDR2 SYDVKM come from the germline V gene.

CDR3 region: CASSLGGLSGNTIYF. For the CDR3, the DNA is TGTGCCAGCAGTTTGGGGGGTCTCTCTGGAAACACCATATATTTT. The V and J genes are TRBV27 and TRBJ1-3; TRBD1 is a possible D gene (5 bases). The CDR3 is made up of 15 amino acids. Germline CDR1 and CDR2: MNHEY and SMNVEV (reference sequence). V lost 3 bases to trimming and J lost 0 bases, with 9 bases between them.

This clonotype was observed a few times. This sequence joins TRBV5-4 and TRBJ2-7, with 9 bases that match TRBD1. The V segment lost 0 bases and the J segment 3 bases; nucleotides outside the gene matches: 4. The germline V gene encodes CDR1 SGHNT and CDR2 YYREEE (reference sequence). The CDR3 contains 15 residues. As DNA, the CDR3 is TGTGCCAGCAGCTTGGACAGGGGGCCATTCTACGAGCAGTACTTC. Encoded protein: CASSLDRGPFYEQYF.

V is TRBV5-4 and J is TRBJ2-7, with 9 bases aligning to TRBD1. There are 14 residues in the CDR3. Germline lookup yields CDR1 SGHNT and CDR2 YYREEE (reference sequence). J was trimmed by 6 bases and V by 2 bases; bases with no gene match: 6. CDR3 protein: CASSLPGQGPEQYF. The CDR3 nucleotides read TGTGCCAGCAGCTTACCGGGACAGGGACCCGAGCAGTACTTC.

The chain couples TRBV13 to TRBJ2-7, with D possibly being TRBD1 (5 bases). Germline assignment: CDR1 PRHDT and CDR2 FYEKMQ (reference sequence). The CDR3 is 16 amino acids. Trimming cost V 0 bases and J 0 bases, with 12 bases left between them. CDR3 loop: CASSLGRQLSSYEQYF. CDR3 nucleotide sequence: TGTGCCAGCAGCTTAGGCCGACAGCTGAGCTCCTACGAGCAGTACTTC.

The V call is TRBV5-6, the J call TRBJ2-2, with 7 bases identical to TRBD2. J was trimmed by 1 base and V by 5 bases; bases with no gene match: 11. Germline assignment: CDR1 SGHDT and CDR2 YYEEEE. The CDR3 totals 17 residues. In DNA form, the CDR3 reads TGTGCCAGCAGACCGAATGGGGCGGGAGTGAACACCGGGGAGCTGTTTTTT. It yields the protein CASRPNGAGVNTGELFF. The full variable domain, with the rest looked up from reference TRBV5-6 and TRBJ2-2, is DAGVTQSPTHLIKTRGQQVTLRCSPKSGHDTVSWYQQALGQGPQFIFQYYEEEERQRGNFPDRFSGHQFPNYSSELNVNALLLGDSALYLCASRPNGAGVNTGELFFGEGSRLTVL.

The genes are TRBV11-2 and TRBJ2-7; 7 nucleotides line up with TRBD2. Germline CDR1 reads SGHAT; CDR2 reads FQNNGV. This CDR3 contains 14 residues. V gave up 3 bases and J gave up 7 bases; unmatched junction bases: 9. CDR3 residues: CASSLVAGLGEQYF. CDR3 DNA sequence: TGTGCCAGCAGCTTGGTAGCGGGTTTAGGGGAGCAGTACTTC.

The chain couples TRBV6-5 to TRBJ2-2; D may be TRBD1 (5 bases). The CDR3 is 13 amino acids. Germline V gives CDR1 MNHEY, CDR2 SVGAGI. V was trimmed by 6 bases and J by 7 bases, leaving 12 bases between them. The CDR3 nucleotides read TGTGCCAGCAGCCAGGGCTCAGGCGGGGAGCTGTTTTTT. Translation: CASSQGSGGELFF.

This chain joins TRBV27 and TRBJ1-1; 8 bases are shared with TRBD1. Unmatched junction bases numbered 7, after V lost 6 bases and J lost 4 bases. In germline, CDR1 is MNHEY, CDR2 SMNVEV (reference sequence). This CDR3 spans 14 amino acids. This chain's CDR3 is CASSLTGGLTEAFF. The CDR3 bases are TGTGCCAGCAGCCTTACAGGGGGGCTCACTGAAGCTTTCTTT.

The CDR3 loop is CASTQTGLNTEAFF. The CDR3 DNA reads TGTGCCAGTACTCAGACAGGGCTAAACACTGAAGCTTTCTTT. The V and J genes are TRBV19 and TRBJ1-1; 7 bases agree with TRBD1. The CDR3 contains 14 residues. V shed 7 bases, J shed 2 bases, and the junction held 7 bases outside the gene matches. From germline, CDR1 is LNHDA and CDR2 SQIVND (reference sequence).

The gene calls are TRBV5-1 and TRBJ1-1; D remains unclear. The CDR3 is 13 amino acids. Per germline, CDR1 SGHRS and CDR2 YFSETQ. Trimming removed 4 bases at V and 6 bases at J, with 13 bases between. CDR3 nucleotide sequence: TGCGCCAGCAGCGATGACGGTGATTCTGAAGCTTTCTTT. It codes for CASSDDGDSEAFF.

J is TRBJ2-5 and V is TRBV4-1, with D tentatively TRBD1 (5 bases). The CDR3 has 15 amino acids. Looked up from germline, CDR1 is MGHRA and CDR2 is YSYEKL. Trimming cost V 4 bases and J 3 bases, with 15 bases left between them. CDR3 sequence: CASSPKAGPEETQYF. The CDR3 DNA reads as TGCGCCAGCAGCCCCAAAGCAGGGCCCGAAGAGACCCAGTACTTC.

The rearrangement joins TRBV7-9 to TRBJ2-2; 11 bases align to TRBD1. The ends lost 3 bases at V and 4 bases at J; junction bases unmatched: 4. The CDR3 covers 16 residues. Germline V gene data show CDR1 as SEHNR and CDR2 as FQNEAQ (reference sequence). The CDR3 reads CASSLTGQGVTGELFF. The CDR3 bases are TGTGCCAGCAGCTTGACGGGACAGGGGGTCACCGGGGAGCTGTTTTTT.

The genes are TRBV20-1 and TRBJ1-3, with D maybe TRBD1 (5 bases). This CDR3 spans 15 amino acids. Germline CDR1 and CDR2: DFQATT and SNEGSKA (reference sequence). V was shortened by 0 bases and J by 4 bases, with 13 bases between the two germline ends. The chain's CDR3 is CSARDRGESGNTIYF. In nucleotides, the CDR3 is TGCAGTGCTAGAGATCGGGGGGAGAGCGGAAACACCATATATTTT.

The V gene is TRBV4-1, the J gene TRBJ2-5, with TRBD1 as a possible D gene (6 bases). Germline V gives CDR1 MGHRA, CDR2 YSYEKL. The CDR3 is 16 amino acids. V was trimmed by 5 bases and J by 4 bases, leaving 20 bases between them. CDR3 residues: CASSTLRTAAAETQYF. CDR3 sequence (DNA): TGCGCCAGCAGCACCCTCCGGACAGCGGCGGCAGAGACCCAGTACTTC.